This note documents a single TCR beta chain sequence. Its antigen is as yet unknown. Treatment defined: approximately 18 received Ad26.COV2.S at low or high dose, single or two shots; about 5 received placebo; per-sample allocation not given. The samples date from day 63 after the first vaccine or placebo injection. It was an adult aged 18-55 years in Boston who was the donor. This specimen belongs to a study of Ad26.COV2.S vaccination and SARS-CoV-2 variants. Overall study context: In the study, Ad26.COV2.S was injected intramuscularly once, or twice 56 days apart. Notes on the study in general: Vaccine and placebo recipients had comparable breadth of non-spike TCRs. After vaccination, substantial breadth of spike-specific CD8+ and CD4+ responses was reported.

Generated by immunoSEQ multiplex PCR, the TCRdb table keeps only in-frame clones and is missing some. The sample carries about 350,000 clones, 75% to 90% recorded once. V lost 9 bases, J lost 3 bases, and 15 bases lay in between. The CDR3 spans 13 residues. V usage is TRBV12-3 or TRBV12-4 and J usage is TRBJ2-7; D is unresolved. The receptor was derived from a person between 18 and 65 years old who received the Ad26.COV2.S COVID-19 vaccine or a placebo. The input for sequencing was peripheral blood, taken in a trial of Ad26.COV2.S vaccine versus placebo. The CDR3 is CASRATGVYEQYF. The CDR3 DNA sequence: TGTGCCAGTCGGGCTACCGGAGTCTACGAGCAGTACTTC.